The 5 T cell receptor beta chains in this list originate from one sample, sequenced in a study of cytomegalovirus exposure and HLA in healthy donors (TCRdb year 2017). Preparation of the library involved the immunoSEQ multiplex PCR assay. This immuneACCESS table, as held by TCRdb, lists in-frame sequences with V and J called but not all clones. Of the missing ones, under half trace to an unresolved V gene in checked studies; the others have no known cause. This sample holds approximately 64,000 clones; about 89% were observed only once. Together, the top ten hold around 1.5% of the sample. The specimen was PBMCs. The receptors here all came from a young woman in good health and CMV-seronegative.

This clone appeared once. This chain joins TRBV5-4 and TRBJ2-7; no definite D call. This CDR3 spans 16 amino acids. The germline gives CDR1 SGHNT, CDR2 YYREEE (reference sequence). The V and J ends lost 4 bases and 3 bases respectively, with 20 bases between them. CDR3 sequence: CASSRDGRSNYYEQYF. The CDR3, as DNA: TGTGCCAGCAGCCGTGACGGTCGGAGCAATTACTACGAGCAGTACTTC.

J is TRBJ2-5 and V is TRBV27; D gene ambiguous. The V and J ends lost 6 bases and 1 base respectively, with 12 bases between them. The CDR3 runs to 14 residues. The germline CDR1 and CDR2 sequences are MNHEY and SMNVEV (reference sequence). The CDR3 reads CASRQAGGQETQYF. CDR3 coding DNA: TGTGCCAGCAGGCAGGCAGGTGGCCAAGAGACCCAGTACTTC.

This clone was seen just once. The chain combines TRBV7-3 with TRBJ2-2, with 7 bases that match TRBD2. This CDR3 is 14 amino acids long. Trimming removed 6 bases from V and 7 bases from J; junction bases left unmatched: 8. Germline-derived CDR1 and CDR2 are SGHTA and FQGTGA. CDR3 sequence (DNA): TGTGCCAGCAGAAGGACTAGTACGGTCGGGGAGCTGTTTTTT. Residues: CASRRTSTVGELFF. Full variable domain (missing parts from reference TRBV7-3 and TRBJ2-2): GAGVSQTPSNKVTEKGKYVELRCDPISGHTALYWYRQSLGQGPEFLIYFQGTGAADDSGLPNDRFFAVRPEGSVSTLKIQRTERGDSAVYLCASRRTSTVGELFFGEGSRLTVL.

This clone has a single count. J is TRBJ2-7 and V is TRBV4-1; TRBD2 agrees at 9 bases. Trimming cost V 6 bases and J 2 bases; bases outside gene matches: 8. This CDR3 contains 15 residues. Per the germline V gene, CDR1 is MGHRA and CDR2 is YSYEKL. This chain's CDR3 is CASSLLRLAAYEQYF. CDR3 nucleotides: TGCGCCAGCAGTCTGTTACGACTAGCGGCCTACGAGCAGTACTTC.

The V and J genes are TRBV10-1 and TRBJ1-5; D is uncertain. The CDR3 extends over 14 amino acids. Trimming stripped 9 bases from V and 1 base from J, with 13 bases between. Germline-derived CDR1 and CDR2 are WNHNN and SYGVQD (reference sequence). The CDR3 bases are TGCGCCAGACCCATTGAGGAAAGCAATCAGCCCCAGCATTTT. Its translation: CARPIEESNQPQHF.